The entry below describes one T cell receptor (beta chain). Its antigen is currently unknown. Replicate PCRs from sorted subsets contained roughly 200 ng DNA, which is some 32,000 T cell genomes. Measured with immunoSEQ multiplex PCR; TCRdb has only the in-frame clones, and not every one. The sample comprises about 1,800,000 clones, about 95% of which are singletons, and more than 0.9% rests with the top ten. This sample was included in a study of shared clonotypes between healthy human individuals. Study results and limitations: Generally, naive subsets (rather than memory subsets) showed larger estimated richness. It was observed that roughly 5.5% of naive CD4 clonotypes were shared across a handful of donors.

CD45RO-negative CD8 cells positively selected for CCR7 made up the naive population, which excluded terminally differentiated effector memory CD45RA+ cells. The healthy adult donors were HIV-negative and reported no recent acute infections or vaccinations. Trimming took 1 base from V and 7 from J, leaving 19 bases between them. CDR1 and CDR2 (germline): MGHRA, YSYEKL. This CDR3 comprises 16 residues. This receptor was taken from a man younger than 30 in good health. Input material: naive CD8+ T cells sorted from blood. The V gene is TRBV4-1, the J gene TRBJ1-2; D gene ambiguous. The CDR3 protein is CASSQAVGREFSGYTF. In nucleotides, the CDR3 is TGCGCCAGCAGCCAAGCGGTCGGGCGGGAATTCAGTGGCTACACCTTC.